This TCR beta chain was sequenced for a study of cytomegalovirus exposure and HLA in healthy donors. PCR primers comprised 60 Vbeta and 13 Jbeta primers. Some clones are missing from TCRdb's copy, which holds only in-frame ones; the method was immunoSEQ multiplex PCR. The sample comprises around 120,000 clones, 74% of which are singletons, and less than 3.5% rests with the top ten. Whole-study findings and limits: An Asian-associated ancestry cluster reportedly showed fewer N-insertions than the roughly 600-donor mean in a later analysis.

With regard to this clone: Its specificity is not known.

The source is a man between 45 and 60 years old in good health and CMV-seropositive. The specimen sequenced was PBMCs.

The CDR3 nucleotides read TGTGCCAGCAGCTTAACCCAGGGCTATAGCAATCAGCCCCAGCATTTT. This encodes CASSLTQGYSNQPQHF. This rearrangement joins TRBV7-9 to TRBJ1-5; the D gene is possibly TRBD1 (5 bases). The CDR3 loop spans 16 amino acids. V was shortened by 2 bases and J by 0 bases, with 11 bases between the two germline ends. Germline V gene sequence: CDR1 SEHNR, CDR2 FQNEAQ (reference sequence).